A single sample gave rise to the 21 T cell receptor beta chains below, sequenced in a study of blood T cells in healthy people across ages. Primers used in a second PCR of roughly 6 to 12 cycles were a sample-barcoded 5' primer and a J-beta primer mix. TCRdb re-called the 5' RACE reads through MiXCR, storing one row per CDR3 protein. In the table there are 1,100,000 or so distinct CDR3 sequences, around 45% of which are singletons. The material sequenced was blood. The receptors derive from a woman aged 55-75 years in good health.

This clonotype was seen a few times. V and J are TRBV28 and TRBJ2-3, with TRBD2 matching 8 bases. Trimming removed 4 bases from V and 2 bases from J; junction bases left unmatched: 8. Germline V CDR1 and CDR2: MDHEN, SYDVKM. This CDR3 comprises 16 residues. This CDR3 is CASSSPAGDYTDTQYF. The CDR3 region has the DNA TGTGCCAGCAGTTCCCCAGCGGGAGACTACACAGATACGCAGTATTTT.

The chain employs TRBV28 and TRBJ1-5, with D unclear. With 6 bases removed from V and 4 bases from J, the gap between germline ends came to 13 bases. There are 14 residues in the CDR3. Germline CDR1 MDHEN, CDR2 SYDVKM. The CDR3 here is CASSNLIVNQPQHF. CDR3 DNA: TGTGCCAGCAGCAACCTCATAGTGAATCAGCCCCAGCATTTT. The full variable domain, rest sourced from reference TRBV28 and TRBJ1-5, is DVKVTQSSRYLVKRTGEKVFLECVQDMDHENMFWYRQDPGLGLRLIYFSYDVKMKEKGDIPEGYSVSREKKERFSLILESASTNQTSMYLCASSNLIVNQPQHFGDGTRLSIL.

This clonotype was recorded a few times. The gene calls are TRBV20-1 and TRBJ2-1; D remains ambiguous. Germline values: CDR1 DFQATT, CDR2 SNEGSKA (reference sequence). With 1 base removed from V and 6 bases from J, the gap between germline ends came to 7 bases. The CDR3 contains 12 residues. The CDR3 DNA reads as TGCAGTGCTAGAGGAGATCTCAATGAGCAGTTCTTC. It yields the protein CSARGDLNEQFF.

The chain has TRBV25-1 and TRBJ2-1; D remains ambiguous. Germline assignment: CDR1 MGHDK and CDR2 SYGVNS. Trimming cost V 8 bases and J 0 bases, with 8 bases left between them. The CDR3 extends over 13 amino acids. The CDR3 bases are TGTGCCAGCGGGTGGGGCTCCTACAATGAGCAGTTCTTC. It translates to CASGWGSYNEQFF.

The rearrangement links TRBV18 to TRBJ1-4, with a tentative D call TRBD1 (6 bases). Per the germline V gene, CDR1 is KGHSH and CDR2 is LQKENI. This CDR3 contains 17 residues. V shed 5 bases and J shed 1 base, with 17 bases lying between them. The CDR3 DNA reads TGTGCCAGCTCATCGATCAGGGGAGAAGAAACTAATGAAAAACTGTTTTTT. It translates to CASSSIRGEETNEKLFF. Supplemented by reference TRBV18 and TRBJ1-4, the full variable domain reads NAGVMQNPRHLVRRRGQEARLRCSPMKGHSHVYWYRQLPEEGLKFMVYLQKENIIDESGMPKERFSAEFPKEGPSILRIQQVVRGDSAAYFCASSSIRGEETNEKLFFGSGTQLSVL.

The V and J genes are TRBV10-3 and TRBJ2-3; maybe TRBD2 (5 bases). Germline CDR1 and CDR2: ENHRY and SYGVKD. V lost 1 base and J lost 6, with 8 bases in between. The CDR3 spans 13 residues. This chain's CDR3 is CAISEWEKDTQYF. The DNA of the CDR3 is TGTGCCATCAGTGAGTGGGAGAAGGATACGCAGTATTTT.

This chain connects TRBV4-2 to TRBJ1-2, with TRBD1 as a possible D gene (6 bases). In germline, CDR1 is LGHNA, CDR2 YNFKEQ. V lost 0 bases and J lost 6, with 17 bases in between. The CDR3 is made up of 16 amino acids. The CDR3 DNA follows: TGTGCCAGCAGCCAAGATCTTGACAGGCCGGGAGATGGCTACACCTTC. Translation: CASSQDLDRPGDGYTF.

About this clonotype itself: A far larger clone is just one base off, so this is likely a read error. The chain uses TRBV10-3 and TRBJ2-5; the D gene is possibly TRBD1 (6 bases). The J call is in doubt because the DNA end fits TRBJ2-7 better. This CDR3 spans 12 amino acids. Germline V gene sequence: CDR1 ENHRY, CDR2 SYGVKD. CDR3 region: CAISQGTYEQYF. The CDR3 DNA follows: TGTGCCATCAGTCAGGGGACCTACGAGCAGTACTTC.

A few counts support this clonotype. This sequence joins TRBV29-1 and TRBJ2-7; 12 nucleotides agree with TRBD1. The V and J ends lost 3 bases and 2 bases, in that order; junction bases with no gene match: 5. Germline-derived CDR1 and CDR2 are SQVTM and ANQGSEA. The CDR3 loop spans 15 amino acids. The DNA for the CDR3 is TGCAGCGTTGAGGGGACAGGGGGCAGAACCTACGAGCAGTACTTC. Protein: CSVEGTGGRTYEQYF.

The chain is built from TRBV20-1 and TRBJ2-7, with TRBD1 matching over 8 bases. V trimming: 6 bases; J trimming: 0 bases; junction bases outside the gene matches: 4. The germline CDR1 and CDR2 sequences are DFQATT and SNEGSKA (reference sequence). This CDR3 has 13 residues. CDR3 loop: CSAFTGGSYEQYF. In DNA form, the CDR3 reads TGCAGTGCCTTTACAGGGGGCTCCTACGAGCAGTACTTC.

The table lists this clonotype with a few counts. This chain links TRBV9 with TRBJ2-1; the match to TRBD2 covers 8 bases. The CDR3 loop spans 14 amino acids. CDR1 and CDR2 from the germline V gene are SGDLS and YYNGEE. V lost 4 bases, J lost 9 bases, and 9 bases stayed unmatched. The CDR3 bases are TGTGCCAGCAGCCCTTCCGGGACTAGGGGTGAGCAGTTCTTC. It specifies CASSPSGTRGEQFF.

This clonotype was counted between two and nine times. Possible read error: a much larger clone is one base away. This chain connects TRBV24-1 to TRBJ2-5; possibly TRBD1 for D (5 bases). Trimming removed 1 base at V and 11 bases at J, with 22 bases between. The CDR3 covers 16 residues. The germline V gene has CDR1 KGHDR and CDR2 SFDVKD. In nucleotides, the CDR3 is TGTGCCACCAGTGATTTAGGGGCAGCAGCCCTCAATGAGCAGTACTTC. It yields the protein CATSDLGAAALNEQYF.

This clonotype was recorded a few times. The DNA for the CDR3 is TGTGCCACCAGTGATTTGCTGCTGGGAGCGGATGAGCAGTTCTTC. Translation: CATSDLLLGADEQFF. The chain joins TRBV24-1 to TRBJ2-1, with TRBD2 as a possible D gene (5 bases). From germline, CDR1 is KGHDR and CDR2 SFDVKD. The CDR3 is 15 residues long. Trimming took 0 bases from V and 8 from J, leaving 13 bases between them.

The genes are TRBV2 and TRBJ2-7; 9 positions agree with TRBD2. CDR3 size: 15 residues. The germline CDR1 and CDR2 sequences are SNHLY and FYNNEI. As DNA, the CDR3 is TGTCTGAGTCGGAGACTAGCGGTTAGGAACTACGAGCAGTACTTC. Translating gives CLSRRLAVRNYEQYF.

Regarding this clonotype: One end of the junction does not line up with germline, which may come from a read error. The chain combines TRBV6-1 with TRBJ2-3, with 8 bases lining up with TRBD2. Germline-derived CDR1 and CDR2 are MNHNS and SASEGT. The CDR3 length is 14 residues. DNA of the CDR3: TGTACCAGCACCATAGGACTAGCATACGTTACGCAGTATTTT. This translates into CTSTIGLAYVTQYF.

This clonotype was found a few times. The chain joins TRBV2 to TRBJ2-4, with 7 positions matching TRBD1. The closer fit of TRBJ2-7 to the DNA end suggests the J call may be wrong. The CDR3 length is 14 residues. Germline V gene sequence: CDR1 SNHLY, CDR2 FYNNEI. As DNA, the CDR3 is TGTGCCAGCAGTCGGTCCACAGGGGACTACGAGCAGTACTTC. It codes for CASSRSTGDYEQYF.

V gene TRBV28 combines with J gene TRBJ2-5, with 7 bases matching TRBD2. The J call is doubtful: the DNA matches TRBJ2-7 better. The CDR3 contains 13 residues. Per the germline V gene, CDR1 is MDHEN and CDR2 is SYDVKM. The CDR3 bases are TGTGCCAGCAGTCCTGGCGGGAGCCACGAGCAGTACTTC. It specifies CASSPGGSHEQYF.

This clonotype was detected a few times. This sequence joins TRBV20-1 and TRBJ1-2, with 7 nucleotides matching TRBD1. Germline V CDR1 and CDR2: DFQATT, SNEGSKA (reference sequence). This CDR3 has 11 residues. The CDR3 sequence is CCPQGVASYTF. CDR3 DNA: TGCTGTCCCCAGGGGGTCGCAAGCTACACCTTC.

This clonotype appeared a few times. V gene TRBV5-1 combines with J gene TRBJ2-7, with D perhaps TRBD1 (5 bases). Germline V gene lookup returns CDR1 SGHRS and CDR2 YFSETQ. The germline V and J ends were trimmed by 1 base and 9 bases, with 20 bases remaining between them. CDR3 length: 15 residues. The CDR3 bases are TGCGCCAGCAGCTTGTCGTCCCAGGGTCTTGTAAGGCAGTACTTC. Amino acids: CASSLSSQGLVRQYF.

V usage is TRBV27 and J usage is TRBJ1-2; no reliable D call. CDR1 and CDR2 (germline): MNHEY, SMNVEV (reference sequence). With 2 bases removed from V and 6 bases from J, the gap between germline ends came to 13 bases. There are 14 residues in the CDR3. CDR3 DNA: TGTGCCAGCAGTTTACCCAGGCCCTCCGATGGCTACACCTTC. Residues: CASSLPRPSDGYTF.

The rearrangement uses TRBV10-3 and TRBJ2-3; D unresolved. From germline, CDR1 is ENHRY and CDR2 SYGVKD. This CDR3 contains 17 residues. Between the trimmed V and J ends, which lost 6 bases and 3 bases, there was a span of 22 bases. CDR3 sequence (DNA): TGTGCCATCAGCGGAGTTAGGCCCCTATGGAAAACAGATACGCAGTATTTT. It translates to CAISGVRPLWKTDTQYF.